A single T cell receptor (beta chain) is shown here with its context. No cognate antigen has been identified for it. Base-call qualities are not available, and no considerably larger clone is one nucleotide away. The sample comes from a study of glioma-infiltrating T cells listed by TCRdb under 2016. Regarding the study in general: The study sequenced TCR alpha- and beta-chain repertoires from glioma tissue, from non-neoplastic brain tissue and from matched peripheral blood mononuclear cells. To measure divergence between tissue and blood T-cell populations, each tissue-infiltrating repertoire was compared with the peripheral blood repertoire of the same patient. The paired cohort comprised three low-grade glioma patients, 8 or 9 primary glioblastoma patients and three non-glioma patients contributing non-neoplastic brain tissue. What the authors observed across the whole study: VJ-independent divergence between tissue and blood was below expectation in non-neoplastic patients but above expectation in all gliomas, especially low-grade gliomas. Group comparisons were based on small numbers of patients: three non-neoplastic, three low-grade glioma and 7 to 9 glioblastoma patients. Tissue and blood shared very few CDR3 sequences, a result attributed to high CDR3 diversity and limited sampling.

The germline V and J ends show losses of 1 base and 6 bases respectively, and no gene match explains 9 bases of the junction. The CDR3 goes from the cysteine to the phenylalanine over 15 residues. Only the CDR3 region is kept as DNA, spanning 45 bases read in frame from base 1. CDR1 and CDR2 are drawn from the germline V gene: SGHTA, FQGNSA. TCR alpha and beta CDR3 regions were amplified with the iRepertoire nested amplicon-rescue multiplex PCR (arm-PCR) platform from RNA. For one-step reverse transcription and amplification, about 95-450 ng of tissue mRNA or PBMC total RNA was used as input. After bead purification, a secondary multiplex PCR added Illumina adapters, and libraries were gel-purified between 200 and 400 bp. The libraries contained internal 6-nucleotide barcodes that were used for demultiplexing. The libraries were sequenced on an Illumina MiSeq using 2x220 or 2x250 nucleotide paired-end reads. Per the source publication's procedure: FLASH 1.2.11 was used to merge paired reads, and BWA-MEM then aligned the reads to the GRCh37 human genome before TRA and TRB reads were extracted. An IMGT-derived reference of cassette sequences and CDR3 motifs, with pseudogenes included, was used for V and J assignment. Reads were translated in three frames, and productive CDR3s were defined by a C…FGXG motif without stop codons. Unique combinations of V-J cassette pair and CDR3 amino acid sequence were defined as clonotypes. Hamming distance filtering was applied to reads, with thresholds set by the sequence error rate of each sample in mapped regions. Using fastp trimming at Q25 and MiXCR clonotype assembly, TCRdb reanalyzed the public sequencing data and kept in-frame beta chains. Rows are unified per CDR3 protein, each entry keeping the most common DNA and genes. The V and J calls were determined by TCRdb, not by the authors. For this sample the table gives about 140,000 distinct CDR3 sequences, of which 39% were detected only once. In total, the top ten clones hold around 20% of the sample.

This chain is built from TRBV7-2 and TRBJ2-7; TRBD2 agrees with 7 junctional bases. The sample taken for sequencing was glioma tissue, nonneoplastic brain tissue, or PBMCs (not recorded which). This receptor was identified in a human donor with low-grade glioma or glioblastoma, undergoing nonglioma brain surgery, or in good health (not recorded which). This receptor carries the CDR3 CASSLVPGGAIEQYF. The DNA reads as follows: TGTGCCAGCAGCTTAGTGCCGGGGGGTGCCATCGAGCAGTACTTC.